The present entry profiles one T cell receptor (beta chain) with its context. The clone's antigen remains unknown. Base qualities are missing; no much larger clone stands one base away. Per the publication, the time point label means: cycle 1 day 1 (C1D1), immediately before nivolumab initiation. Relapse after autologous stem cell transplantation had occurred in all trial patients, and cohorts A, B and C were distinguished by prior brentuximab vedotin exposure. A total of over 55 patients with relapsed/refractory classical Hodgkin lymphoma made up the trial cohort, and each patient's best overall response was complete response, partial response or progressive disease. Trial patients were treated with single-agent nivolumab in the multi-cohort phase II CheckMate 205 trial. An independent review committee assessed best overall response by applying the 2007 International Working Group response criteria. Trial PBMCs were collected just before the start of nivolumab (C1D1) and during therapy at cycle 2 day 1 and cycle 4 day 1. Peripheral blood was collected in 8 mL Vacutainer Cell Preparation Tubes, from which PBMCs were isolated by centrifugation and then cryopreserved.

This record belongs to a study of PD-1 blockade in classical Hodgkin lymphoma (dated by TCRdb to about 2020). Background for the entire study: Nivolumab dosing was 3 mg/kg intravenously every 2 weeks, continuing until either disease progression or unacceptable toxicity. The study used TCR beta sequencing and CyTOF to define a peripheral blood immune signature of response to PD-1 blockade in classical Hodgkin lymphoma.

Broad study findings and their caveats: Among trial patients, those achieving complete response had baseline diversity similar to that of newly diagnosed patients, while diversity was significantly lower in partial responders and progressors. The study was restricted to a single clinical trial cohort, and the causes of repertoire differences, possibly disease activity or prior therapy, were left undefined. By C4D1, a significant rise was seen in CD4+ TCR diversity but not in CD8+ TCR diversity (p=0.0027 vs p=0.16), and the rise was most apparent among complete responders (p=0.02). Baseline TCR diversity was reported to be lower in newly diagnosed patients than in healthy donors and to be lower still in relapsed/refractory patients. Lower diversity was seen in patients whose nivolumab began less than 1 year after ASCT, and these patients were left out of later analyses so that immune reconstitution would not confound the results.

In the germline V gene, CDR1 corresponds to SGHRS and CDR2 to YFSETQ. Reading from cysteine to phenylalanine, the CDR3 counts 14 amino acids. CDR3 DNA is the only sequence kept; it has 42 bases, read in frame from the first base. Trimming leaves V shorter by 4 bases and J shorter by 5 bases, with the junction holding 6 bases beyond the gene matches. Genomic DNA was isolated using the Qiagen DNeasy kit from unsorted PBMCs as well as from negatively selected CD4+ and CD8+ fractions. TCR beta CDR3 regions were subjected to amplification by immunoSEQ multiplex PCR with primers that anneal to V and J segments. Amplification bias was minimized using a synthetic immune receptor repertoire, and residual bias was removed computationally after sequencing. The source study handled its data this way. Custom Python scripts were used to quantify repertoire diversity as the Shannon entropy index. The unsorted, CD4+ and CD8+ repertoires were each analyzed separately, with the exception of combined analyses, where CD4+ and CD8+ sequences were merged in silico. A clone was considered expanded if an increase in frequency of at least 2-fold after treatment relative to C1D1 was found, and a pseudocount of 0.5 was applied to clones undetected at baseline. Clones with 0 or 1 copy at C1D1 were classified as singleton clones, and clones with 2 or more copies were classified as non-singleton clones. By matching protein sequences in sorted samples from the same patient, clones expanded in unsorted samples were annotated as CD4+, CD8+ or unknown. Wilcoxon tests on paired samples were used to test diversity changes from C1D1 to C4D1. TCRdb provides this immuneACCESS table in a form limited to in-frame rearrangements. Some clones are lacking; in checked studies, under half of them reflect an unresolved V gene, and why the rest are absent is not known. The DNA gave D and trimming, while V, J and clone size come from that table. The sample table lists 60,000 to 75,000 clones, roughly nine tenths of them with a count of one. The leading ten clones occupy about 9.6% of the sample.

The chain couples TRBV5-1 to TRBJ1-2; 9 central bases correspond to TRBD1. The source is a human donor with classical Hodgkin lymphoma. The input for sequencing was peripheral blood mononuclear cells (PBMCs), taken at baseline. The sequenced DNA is TGCGCCAGCAGCCGGGACAGGGCGGGGTATGGCTACACCTTC. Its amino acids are CASSRDRAGYGYTF.